This T cell receptor (beta chain) was sequenced for a study of blood T cell repertoires in COVID-19. At the level of the study: Samples of COVID-19 (acute and convalescent) were obtained from the United States, Italy and Spain. Sources were T cells, B-cell-depleted T cells, or PBMCs; the material itself was cDNA or gDNA.

The CDR3 sequence is 15 residues long. J lost 7 bases, V lost 2 bases, and 9 bases had no gene match. Germline lookup yields CDR1 SGDLS and CDR2 YYNGEE. In the study's own analysis: Estimation of nucleated cell counts was performed using reference gene primer amplification. Method: immunoSEQ multiplex PCR; TCRdb's copy keeps in-frame clones and lacks some. The V and J calls and the clone size are those of that table, but D and trimming were determined from the DNA. The sample includes some 400,000 clones, around 89% of them seen just once. The source of this sequence is a man in his late teens or twenties with active or convalescent COVID-19. The chain is built from TRBV9 and TRBJ1-2, with 9 positions matching TRBD1. The source material was peripheral blood. CDR3: CASSVAGTGRGGYTF. DNA of the CDR3: TGTGCCAGCAGCGTGGCCGGGACAGGGAGAGGTGGCTACACCTTC.